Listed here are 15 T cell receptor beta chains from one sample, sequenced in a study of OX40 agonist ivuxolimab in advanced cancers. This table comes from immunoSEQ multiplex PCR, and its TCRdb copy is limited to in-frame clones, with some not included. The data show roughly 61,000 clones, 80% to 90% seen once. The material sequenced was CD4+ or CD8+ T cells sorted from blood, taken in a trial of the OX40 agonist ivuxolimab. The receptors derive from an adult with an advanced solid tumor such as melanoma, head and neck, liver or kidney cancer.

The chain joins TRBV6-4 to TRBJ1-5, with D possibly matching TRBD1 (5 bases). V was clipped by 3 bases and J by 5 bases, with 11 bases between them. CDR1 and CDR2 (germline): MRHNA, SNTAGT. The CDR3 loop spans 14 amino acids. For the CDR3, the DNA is TGTGCCAGCAGTGAAAGGGCAGGGCATCAGCCCCAGCATTTT. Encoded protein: CASSERAGHQPQHF.

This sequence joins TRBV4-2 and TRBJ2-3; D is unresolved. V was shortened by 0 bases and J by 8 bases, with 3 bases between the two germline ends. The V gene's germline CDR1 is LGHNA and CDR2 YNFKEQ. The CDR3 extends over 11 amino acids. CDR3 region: CASSQDVTQYF. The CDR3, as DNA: TGTGCCAGCAGCCAAGATGTTACGCAGTATTTT.

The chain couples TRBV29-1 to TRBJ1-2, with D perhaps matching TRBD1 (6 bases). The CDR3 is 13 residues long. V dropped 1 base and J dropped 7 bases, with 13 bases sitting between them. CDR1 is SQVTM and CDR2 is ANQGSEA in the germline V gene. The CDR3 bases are TGCAGCGTTGAAGTTGTGGCAGGGGTTGGCTACACCTTC. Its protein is CSVEVVAGVGYTF.

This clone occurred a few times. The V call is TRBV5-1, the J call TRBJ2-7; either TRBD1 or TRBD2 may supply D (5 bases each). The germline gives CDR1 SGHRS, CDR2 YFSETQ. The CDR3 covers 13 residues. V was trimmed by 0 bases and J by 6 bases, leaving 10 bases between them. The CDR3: CASSLGGYGEQYF. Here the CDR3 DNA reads TGCGCCAGCAGCTTGGGGGGGTATGGCGAGCAGTACTTC.

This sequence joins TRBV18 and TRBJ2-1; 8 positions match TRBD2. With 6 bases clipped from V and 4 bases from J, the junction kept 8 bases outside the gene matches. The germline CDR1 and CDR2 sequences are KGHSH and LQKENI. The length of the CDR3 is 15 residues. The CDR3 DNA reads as TGTGCCAGCTCGGGGACTAGTGGAGGGTACAATGAGCAGTTCTTC. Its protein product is CASSGTSGGYNEQFF.

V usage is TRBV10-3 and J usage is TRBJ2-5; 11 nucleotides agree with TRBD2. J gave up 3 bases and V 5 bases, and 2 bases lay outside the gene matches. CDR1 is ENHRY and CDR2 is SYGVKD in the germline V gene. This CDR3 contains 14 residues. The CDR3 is CAISRLAGKETQYF. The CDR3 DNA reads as TGTGCCATCAGTCGACTAGCGGGAAAAGAGACCCAGTACTTC.

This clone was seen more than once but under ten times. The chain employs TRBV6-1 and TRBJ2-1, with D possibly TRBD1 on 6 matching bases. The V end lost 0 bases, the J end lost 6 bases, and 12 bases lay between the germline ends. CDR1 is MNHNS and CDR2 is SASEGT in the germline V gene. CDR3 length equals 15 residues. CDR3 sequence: CASSEAGAPGNEQFF. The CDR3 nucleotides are TGTGCCAGCAGTGAAGCGGGGGCCCCAGGCAATGAGCAGTTCTTC.

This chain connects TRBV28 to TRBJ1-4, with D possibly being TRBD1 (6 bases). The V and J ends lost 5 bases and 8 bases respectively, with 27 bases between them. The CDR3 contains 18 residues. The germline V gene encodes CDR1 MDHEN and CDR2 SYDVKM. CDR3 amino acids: CASSHEGGTARLNEKLFF. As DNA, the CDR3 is TGTGCCAGCAGTCACGAGGGGGGGACCGCAAGGCTTAACGAAAAACTGTTTTTT.

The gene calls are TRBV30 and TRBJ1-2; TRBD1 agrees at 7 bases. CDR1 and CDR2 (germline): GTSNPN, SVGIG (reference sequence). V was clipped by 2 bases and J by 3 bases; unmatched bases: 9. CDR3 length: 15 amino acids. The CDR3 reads CAWSPRQGWDYGYTF. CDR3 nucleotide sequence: TGTGCCTGGAGTCCTCGACAGGGTTGGGACTATGGCTACACCTTC.

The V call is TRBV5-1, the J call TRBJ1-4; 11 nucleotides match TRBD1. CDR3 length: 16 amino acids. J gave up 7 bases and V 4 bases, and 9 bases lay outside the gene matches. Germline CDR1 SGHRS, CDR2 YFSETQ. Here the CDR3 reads CASSPGTGGKVEKLFF. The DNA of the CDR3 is TGCGCCAGCAGCCCCGGGACAGGGGGGAAGGTTGAAAAACTGTTTTTT.

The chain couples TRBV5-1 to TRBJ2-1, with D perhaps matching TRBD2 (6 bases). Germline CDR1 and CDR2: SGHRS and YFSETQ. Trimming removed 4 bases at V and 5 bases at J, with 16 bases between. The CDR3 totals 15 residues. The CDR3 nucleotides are TGCGCCAGCAGCCCCCCGGGCGGGGCTAACAATGAGCAGTTCTTC. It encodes CASSPPGGANNEQFF. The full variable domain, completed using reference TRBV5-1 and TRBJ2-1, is KAGVTQTPRYLIKTRGQQVTLSCSPISGHRSVSWYQQTPGQGLQFLFEYFSETQRNKGNFPGRFSGRQFSNSRSEMNVSTLELGDSALYLCASSPPGGANNEQFFGPGTRLTVL.

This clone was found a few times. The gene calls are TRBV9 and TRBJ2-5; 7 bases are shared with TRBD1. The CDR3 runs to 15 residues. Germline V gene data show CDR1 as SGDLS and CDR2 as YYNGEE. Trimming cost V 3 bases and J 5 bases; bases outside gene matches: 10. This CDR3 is CASSGGTVQGETQYF. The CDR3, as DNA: TGTGCCAGCAGCGGAGGGACAGTCCAGGGGGAGACCCAGTACTTC.

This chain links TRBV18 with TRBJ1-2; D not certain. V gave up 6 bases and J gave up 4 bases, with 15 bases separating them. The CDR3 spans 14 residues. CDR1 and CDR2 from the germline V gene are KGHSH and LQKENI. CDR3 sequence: CASSFETDSYGYTF. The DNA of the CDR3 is TGTGCCAGCTCCTTCGAGACGGACTCCTATGGCTACACCTTC. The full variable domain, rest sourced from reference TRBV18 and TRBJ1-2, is NAGVMQNPRHLVRRRGQEARLRCSPMKGHSHVYWYRQLPEEGLKFMVYLQKENIIDESGMPKERFSAEFPKEGPSILRIQQVVRGDSAAYFCASSFETDSYGYTFGSGTRLTVV.

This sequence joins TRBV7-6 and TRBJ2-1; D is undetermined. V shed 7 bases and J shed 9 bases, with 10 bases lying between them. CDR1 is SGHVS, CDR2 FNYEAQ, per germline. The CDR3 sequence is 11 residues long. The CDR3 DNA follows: TGTGCCAGCACGTTGGGCGGTGAGCAGTTCTTC. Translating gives CASTLGGEQFF.

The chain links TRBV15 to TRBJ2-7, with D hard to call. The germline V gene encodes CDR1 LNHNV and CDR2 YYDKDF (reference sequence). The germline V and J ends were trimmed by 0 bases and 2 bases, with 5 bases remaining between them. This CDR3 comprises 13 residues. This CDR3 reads CATSRDPAYEQYF. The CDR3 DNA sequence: TGTGCCACCAGCAGAGATCCAGCCTACGAGCAGTACTTC.